This T cell receptor beta chain was identified during a study of T cell changes during pregnancy in multiple sclerosis. TCRdb's table, derived via immunoSEQ multiplex PCR, lists solely in-frame clones and lacks some. The sample contains around 25,000 clones, 75% to 90% of which appear only once. This clone was observed a few times. This clonotype originated in a female donor in good health, enrolled as a control in a pregnancy study. Sample: CD8+ T cells from peripheral blood mononuclear cells, taken in the first trimester of pregnancy.

The CDR3, as DNA: TGTGCCAGCAGCTTCATTCTGACAGCCCAAGAGACCCAGTACTTC. Protein product: CASSFILTAQETQYF. The rearrangement uses TRBV11-2 and TRBJ2-5, with a tentative D call TRBD1 (5 bases). The CDR3 extends over 15 amino acids. V lost 3 bases to trimming and J lost 1 base, with 12 bases between them. Germline V gene lookup returns CDR1 SGHAT and CDR2 FQNNGV.